Reported below is one T cell receptor (beta chain). Its antigen remains unknown. V shed 3 bases and J shed 3 bases, with 2 bases lying between them. Germline CDR1 SQVTM, CDR2 ANQGSEA. The CDR3 consists of 10 residues. This sample stems from a study of T-cell memory formation after mild COVID-19. Study findings and constraints: Prior to infection, memory already included some responding clones, suggesting cross-reactive memory joined.

TCRdb passed the 5' RACE reads through MiXCR, listing each CDR3 protein once. The sample carries 350,000 to 450,000 distinct CDR3 sequences, around 27% recorded once. This sequence joins TRBV29-1 and TRBJ2-5; no firm D call. The TCR was taken from an adult woman who had mild COVID-19 (a few samples of this study predate the infection). Cell type and time point are not known. Input material: PBMCs or a T cell subset sorted from them (not recorded which). This CDR3 is CSVDEETQYF. Written as DNA, the CDR3 is TGCAGCGTTGACGAAGAGACCCAGTACTTC.